The present entry profiles one T cell receptor (beta chain) with its context. These data originate in a study of blood T cell repertoires in COVID-19. Study background: Donors in the United States, Italy and Spain gave samples during acute or convalescent COVID-19. T cells, B-cell-depleted T cells, or PBMCs supplied cDNA or gDNA.

Adults between about 18 and 95 years of age took part from about two dozen US areas. Recovery meant two consecutive negative NP/OP PCR tests, professional clearance, or resolved symptoms. There are 17 residues in the CDR3. The germline V gene encodes CDR1 SEHNR and CDR2 FQNEAQ (reference sequence). With V trimmed by 3 bases and J by 0 bases, 9 bases remained unmatched. Some clones are missing from TCRdb's copy, which holds only in-frame ones; the method was immunoSEQ multiplex PCR. This sample has about 230,000 clones, with about 85% found just once. This clonotype was sampled from a man aged 25-45 years who had recovered from COVID-19. This chain connects TRBV7-9 to TRBJ1-2; 8 bases are a match to TRBD1. Sequencing input: PBMCs or T cells enriched from blood (not recorded which). For the CDR3, the DNA is TGTGCCAGCAGCTTCGGACAGGGTAGAGGACCTAACTATGGCTACACCTTC. This gives the protein CASSFGQGRGPNYGYTF. The full variable domain, with the rest looked up from reference TRBV7-9 and TRBJ1-2, is DTGVSQNPRHKITKRGQNVTFRCDPISEHNRLYWYRQTLGQGPEFLTYFQNEAQLEKSRLLSDRFSAERPKGSFSTLEIQRTEQGDSAMYLCASSFGQGRGPNYGYTFGSGTRLTVV.